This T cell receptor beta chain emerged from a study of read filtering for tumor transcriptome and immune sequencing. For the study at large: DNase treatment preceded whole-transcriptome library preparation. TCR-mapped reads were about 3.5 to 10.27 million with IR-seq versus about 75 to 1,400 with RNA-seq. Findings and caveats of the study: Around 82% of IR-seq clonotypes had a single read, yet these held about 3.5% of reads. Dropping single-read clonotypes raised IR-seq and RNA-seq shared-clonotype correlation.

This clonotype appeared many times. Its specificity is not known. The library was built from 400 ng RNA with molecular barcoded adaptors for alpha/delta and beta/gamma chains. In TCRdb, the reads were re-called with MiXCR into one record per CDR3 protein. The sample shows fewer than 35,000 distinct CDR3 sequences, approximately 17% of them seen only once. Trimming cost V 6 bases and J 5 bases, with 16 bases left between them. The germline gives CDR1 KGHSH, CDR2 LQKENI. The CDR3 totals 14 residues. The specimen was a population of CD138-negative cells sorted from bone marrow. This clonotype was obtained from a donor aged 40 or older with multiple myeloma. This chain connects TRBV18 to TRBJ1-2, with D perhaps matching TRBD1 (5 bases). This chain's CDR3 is CASSSRDRSYGYTF. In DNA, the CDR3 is TGTGCCAGCTCTTCCCGGGACCGGAGTTATGGCTACACCTTC.